The 27 T cell receptor beta chains below were found in one sample sequenced in a study of cytomegalovirus exposure and HLA in healthy donors. Primers: 60 Vbeta forward and 13 Jbeta reverse. TCRdb's table, derived via immunoSEQ multiplex PCR, lists solely in-frame clones and lacks some. The top ten hold around 3% of the sample, which has under 150,000 clones, around 80% seen once. Input material: PBMCs. These receptors were obtained from a boy between 2 and 10 years old in good health and CMV-seronegative.

The chain carries TRBV30 and TRBJ1-4; D unclear. Germline V gives CDR1 GTSNPN, CDR2 SVGIG (reference sequence). The CDR3 loop spans 13 amino acids. V lost 3 bases, J lost 5 bases, and 10 bases lay in between. DNA for the CDR3: TGTGCCTGGAGAAACAGTTGGAATGAAAAACTGTTTTTT. Protein: CAWRNSWNEKLFF.

The chain carries TRBV19 and TRBJ1-1; 9 positions agree with TRBD1. The CDR3 spans 16 residues. In germline, CDR1 is LNHDA, CDR2 SQIVND (reference sequence). J lost 1 base, V lost 8 bases, and 11 bases had no gene match. In nucleotides, the CDR3 is TGTGCCAGTGGATACAGCCAACAGGGGGCGAACACTGAAGCTTTCTTT. It encodes CASGYSQQGANTEAFF.

The rearrangement joins TRBV25-1 to TRBJ2-5; D unresolved. The CDR3 has 15 residues. Germline V lookup: CDR1 MGHDK, CDR2 SYGVNS. Trimming shortened V by 2 bases and J by 5 bases, and 15 bases separated the two germline ends. The CDR3 is CASSESPGEGETQYF. Written as DNA, the CDR3 is TGTGCCAGCAGTGAAAGTCCAGGTGAAGGTGAGACCCAGTACTTC.

V gene TRBV9 combines with J gene TRBJ2-3, with D maybe TRBD2 (6 bases). There are 16 residues in the CDR3. Trimming pared 4 bases from V and 1 base from J, leaving 16 bases between. Per germline, CDR1 SGDLS and CDR2 YYNGEE. Here the CDR3 reads CASSPQGWRGTDTQYF. CDR3 in DNA: TGTGCCAGCAGCCCCCAGGGATGGAGGGGCACAGATACGCAGTATTTT.

The chain links TRBV4-1 to TRBJ1-6; unclear D gene. Trimming took off 2 bases at V and 10 bases at J, with 12 bases between the two ends. Germline CDR1 is MGHRA and CDR2 is YSYEKL. The CDR3 is 14 residues long. CDR3 region: CASSQTTGKSPLHF. The CDR3 DNA reads TGCGCCAGCAGCCAAACCACGGGTAAATCACCCCTCCACTTT.

The chain combines TRBV6-5 with TRBJ1-1; D gene ambiguous. Germline V gene data show CDR1 as MNHEY and CDR2 as SVGAGI. The CDR3 has 14 amino acids. Trimming left V 5 bases short and J 0 bases short, with 10 bases between. CDR3 DNA: TGTGCCAGCAGTCGACAAACCTTGAACACTGAAGCTTTCTTT. This encodes CASSRQTLNTEAFF.

The CDR3 nucleotides read TGTGCCAGCCGTAGTCCATCCGCTAGCGGGTACAATGAGCAGTTCTTC. It codes for CASRSPSASGYNEQFF. The rearrangement links TRBV27 to TRBJ2-1, with TRBD2 matching over 8 bases. CDR3 length: 16 residues. Trimming took 8 bases from V and 4 from J; bases not matched to a gene: 13. The germline V gene has CDR1 MNHEY and CDR2 SMNVEV (reference sequence).

V usage is TRBV25-1 and J usage is TRBJ2-2; unclear D gene. This CDR3 has 14 amino acids. Germline-derived CDR1 and CDR2 are MGHDK and SYGVNS. Deletions cut 4 bases from V and 3 bases from J, with 9 bases between. CDR3 protein: CASSAQQDTGELFF. CDR3 nucleotide sequence: TGTGCCAGCAGTGCCCAACAAGACACCGGGGAGCTGTTTTTT.

J is TRBJ1-1 and V is TRBV6-5; TRBD1 is a possible D gene (5 bases). The CDR3 totals 14 residues. Trimming removed 6 bases at V and 1 base at J, with 12 bases between. Germline V lookup: CDR1 MNHEY, CDR2 SVGAGI. The CDR3 reads CASSAGLQNTEAFF. CDR3 in DNA: TGTGCCAGCAGCGCGGGACTTCAGAACACTGAAGCTTTCTTT.

A few counts support this clone. This chain links TRBV18 with TRBJ1-5; D uncertain. V lost 5 bases and J lost 7, with 15 bases in between. CDR1 is KGHSH, CDR2 LQKENI, per germline. This CDR3 has 14 amino acids. CDR3 loop: CASSSNRGIQPQHF. The CDR3 DNA is TGTGCCAGCTCATCTAACCGGGGTATCCAGCCCCAGCATTTT.

The chain joins TRBV4-1 to TRBJ1-2; D not resolved. Trimming pared 1 base from V and 1 base from J, leaving 16 bases between. This CDR3 has 17 residues. Germline V CDR1 and CDR2: MGHRA, YSYEKL. CDR3 amino acids: CASSQVFSQEDNYGYTF. The CDR3 DNA reads TGCGCCAGCAGCCAAGTTTTTTCCCAGGAAGATAACTATGGCTACACCTTC.

The gene calls are TRBV19 and TRBJ2-7, with D perhaps matching TRBD1 (5 bases). V gave up 5 bases and J gave up 13 bases, with 30 bases separating them. CDR1 is LNHDA, CDR2 SQIVND, per germline (reference sequence). The CDR3 totals 16 residues. The CDR3 is CASSPRSGITQTPTYF. The CDR3 nucleotides are TGTGCCAGTAGTCCGCGCTCAGGGATAACACAGACCCCGACATACTTC.

This clone has only one observation. The V gene is TRBV4-2, the J gene TRBJ2-3, with 8 bases that match TRBD2. The V gene end was trimmed by 1 base and the J gene end by 0 bases; junction bases not matched to a gene: 12. The CDR3 contains 19 residues. Germline CDR1 and CDR2: LGHNA and YNFKEQ. CDR3 DNA sequence: TGTGCCAGCAGCCAAGGAGAGCTAGCGGGTTCTTTCAGCACAGATACGCAGTATTTT. It encodes CASSQGELAGSFSTDTQYF.

The chain joins TRBV27 to TRBJ2-5; 7 bases line up with TRBD1. J lost 5 bases, V lost 2 bases, and 2 bases had no gene match. This CDR3 spans 13 amino acids. The germline gives CDR1 MNHEY, CDR2 SMNVEV (reference sequence). The DNA of the CDR3 is TGTGCCAGCAGTTTAACAGGGGAGGAGACCCAGTACTTC. It codes for CASSLTGEETQYF.

In its sample, this clone was seen a few times. The chain recombines TRBV6-1 with TRBJ2-2; possible D gene TRBD1, 6 bases. Germline lookup yields CDR1 MNHNS and CDR2 SASEGT. The V gene lost 4 bases and the J gene lost 4 bases, with 13 bases spanning the gap. This CDR3 contains 15 residues. The CDR3: CASSVQGGGTGELFF. The CDR3 nucleotides read TGTGCCAGCAGTGTACAGGGTGGGGGCACCGGGGAGCTGTTTTTT.

The chain has TRBV7-2 and TRBJ2-2, with D possibly matching TRBD1 (6 bases). The CDR3 runs 17 residues. Germline values: CDR1 SGHTA, CDR2 FQGNSA. Trimming shortened V by 0 bases and J by 4 bases, and 15 bases separated the two germline ends. The CDR3 spells CASSLAGAAHATGELFF. CDR3 bases: TGTGCCAGCAGCTTAGCGGGGGCCGCTCATGCCACCGGGGAGCTGTTTTTT.

This clone was counted a few times. V is TRBV4-1 and J is TRBJ2-3; D uncertain. V was clipped by 3 bases and J by 5 bases, with 6 bases between them. The germline V gene encodes CDR1 MGHRA and CDR2 YSYEKL. This CDR3 contains 12 residues. The DNA of the CDR3 is TGCGCCAGCAGCCACCCCTTAGATACGCAGTATTTT. Translating it yields CASSHPLDTQYF.

This clone turned up a few times. The chain uses TRBV5-1 and TRBJ2-2; 9 nucleotides line up with TRBD1. Unmatched junction bases numbered 9, after V lost 3 bases and J lost 6 bases. Germline CDR1 reads SGHRS; CDR2 reads YFSETQ. The CDR3 runs 16 residues. The CDR3 nucleotides read TGCGCCAGCAGCTCCACCGGGACAGGGTCCCCCGGGGAGCTGTTTTTT. It codes for CASSSTGTGSPGELFF.

This chain connects TRBV2 to TRBJ1-5; 8 bases map to TRBD1. From germline, CDR1 is SNHLY and CDR2 FYNNEI. Trimming at V came to 6 bases and at J to 7 bases, leaving 8 bases not matched to a gene. This CDR3 comprises 14 residues. In DNA, the CDR3 is TGTGCCAGCAGCTTGCAGGGGGCCGAACAGCCCCAGCATTTT. As protein: CASSLQGAEQPQHF.

The chain joins TRBV11-1 to TRBJ2-1; unclear D gene. Per the germline V gene, CDR1 is SGHAT and CDR2 is FQDESV (reference sequence). Trimming took off 2 bases at V and 2 bases at J, with 13 bases between the two ends. The CDR3 is 16 residues long. CDR3 sequence reads: CASSLRDSLTYNEQFF. The CDR3 bases are TGTGCCAGCAGCTTAAGAGATTCGCTAACCTACAATGAGCAGTTCTTC.

The genes are TRBV4-3 and TRBJ1-3, with a tentative D call TRBD1 (6 bases). There are 16 residues in the CDR3. Looked up from germline, CDR1 is LGHNA and CDR2 is YSLEER. Trimming took off 3 bases at V and 0 bases at J, with 12 bases between the two ends. The CDR3 DNA is TGCGCCAGCAGCCACGTAGGGGGAAGCTCTGGAAACACCATATATTTT. Protein sequence: CASSHVGGSSGNTIYF.

About this clone: Other DNA sequences of this sample code for an identical CDR3. The chain uses TRBV30 and TRBJ1-1, with TRBD1 matching 7 bases. The CDR3 totals 14 residues. V lost 0 bases, J lost 3 bases, and 4 bases stayed unmatched. In germline, CDR1 is GTSNPN, CDR2 SVGIG (reference sequence). CDR3 sequence (DNA): TGTGCCTGGAGTGTACGGCAGGGGGACACTGAAGCTTTCTTT. It translates to CAWSVRQGDTEAFF.

The gene calls are TRBV5-1 and TRBJ1-1; weak D call: TRBD1 (5 bases). CDR3 length: 18 residues. Trimming removed 0 bases from V and 0 bases from J, with 18 bases in between. Germline V gene data show CDR1 as SGHRS and CDR2 as YFSETQ. The CDR3 here is CASSLEGWGVGMNTEAFF. The CDR3 DNA reads TGCGCCAGCAGCTTGGAGGGGTGGGGTGTGGGGATGAACACTGAAGCTTTCTTT.

Here the CDR3 DNA reads TGTGCCAGCAGTGATTCGGAGGGCCAGGGCAATGAGCAGTTCTTC. It translates to CASSDSEGQGNEQFF. The V call is TRBV6-4, the J call TRBJ2-1, with D possibly matching TRBD2 (6 bases). V dropped 3 bases and J dropped 6 bases, with 15 bases sitting between them. The germline gives CDR1 MRHNA, CDR2 SNTAGT. The CDR3 covers 15 residues.

This clone was detected once. The chain carries TRBV4-1 and TRBJ1-5, with a possible D match to TRBD1 (6 bases). Trimming pared 1 base from V and 3 bases from J, leaving 10 bases between. CDR1 MGHRA and CDR2 YSYEKL come from the germline V gene. The CDR3 totals 15 residues. CDR3 DNA: TGCGCCAGCAGCCAAGGCCGGGACAACAATCAGCCCCAGCATTTT. Translated: CASSQGRDNNQPQHF.

V usage is TRBV19 and J usage is TRBJ2-3, with TRBD2 identical over 9 bases. Germline loops: CDR1 LNHDA, CDR2 SQIVND (reference sequence). The CDR3 is 15 residues long. The junction had 6 bases not matched to a gene; V was cut back by 6 bases and J by 2 bases. The CDR3 DNA sequence: TGTGCCAGTAGCCTGGGACTAGCTGACACAGATACGCAGTATTTT. Its protein product is CASSLGLADTDTQYF.

The chain links TRBV15 to TRBJ1-6; D unclear. The germline CDR1 and CDR2 sequences are LNHNV and YYDKDF (reference sequence). The CDR3 has 17 amino acids. The V and J ends lost 1 base and 0 bases respectively, with 10 bases between them. This CDR3 is CATSRVVRSSYNSPLHF. CDR3 DNA sequence: TGTGCCACCAGCAGAGTTGTCAGAAGCTCCTATAATTCACCCCTCCACTTT. The full variable domain, with the rest looked up from reference TRBV15 and TRBJ1-6, is DAMVIQNPRYQVTQFGKPVTLSCSQTLNHNVMYWYQQKSSQAPKLLFHYYDKDFNNEADTPDNFQSRRPNTSFCFLDIRSPGLGDTAMYLCATSRVVRSSYNSPLHFGNGTRLTVT.